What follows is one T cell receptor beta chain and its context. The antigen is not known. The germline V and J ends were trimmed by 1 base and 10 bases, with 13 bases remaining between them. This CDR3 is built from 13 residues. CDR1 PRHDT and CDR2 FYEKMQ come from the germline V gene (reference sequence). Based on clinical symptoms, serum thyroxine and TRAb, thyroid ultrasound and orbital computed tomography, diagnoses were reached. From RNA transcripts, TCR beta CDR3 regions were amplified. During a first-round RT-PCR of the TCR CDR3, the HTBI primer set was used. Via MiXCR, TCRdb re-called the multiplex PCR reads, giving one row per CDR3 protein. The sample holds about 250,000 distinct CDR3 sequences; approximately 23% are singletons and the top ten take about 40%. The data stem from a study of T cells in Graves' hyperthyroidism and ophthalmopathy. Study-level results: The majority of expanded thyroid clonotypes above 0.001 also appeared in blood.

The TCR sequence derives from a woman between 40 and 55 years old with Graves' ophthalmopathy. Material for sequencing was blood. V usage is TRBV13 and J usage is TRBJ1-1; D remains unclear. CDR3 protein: CASSLESPPGAFF. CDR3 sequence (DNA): TGTGCCAGCAGCTTAGAAAGCCCCCCGGGAGCTTTCTTT. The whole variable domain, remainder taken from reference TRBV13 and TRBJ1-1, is AAGVIQSPRHLIKEKRETATLKCYPIPRHDTVYWYQQGPGQDPQFLISFYEKMQSDKGSIPDRFSAQQFSDYHSELNMSSLELGDSALYFCASSLESPPGAFFGQGTRLTVV.